Given below is one TCR beta chain in context. Generated by immunoSEQ multiplex PCR, the TCRdb table keeps only in-frame clones and is missing some. The sample consists of about 360,000 clones, around nine tenths of them appearing once. These data belong to a study of blood T cell repertoires in COVID-19. For the study at large: COVID-19 samples collected from the United States, Italy and Spain covered acute and convalescent phases.

The CDR3 sequence is 15 residues long. Germline CDR1 LNHDA, CDR2 SQIVND (reference sequence). Trimming shortened V by 6 bases and J by 0 bases, and 14 bases separated the two germline ends. The specimen sequenced was peripheral blood. The chain combines TRBV19 with TRBJ1-1; possible D gene TRBD1, 6 bases. The source is a human donor in a cohort sampled during active COVID-19. CDR3 loop: CASSDHGTLNTEAFF. CDR3 nucleotides: TGTGCCAGTAGCGACCACGGGACACTGAACACTGAAGCTTTCTTT.